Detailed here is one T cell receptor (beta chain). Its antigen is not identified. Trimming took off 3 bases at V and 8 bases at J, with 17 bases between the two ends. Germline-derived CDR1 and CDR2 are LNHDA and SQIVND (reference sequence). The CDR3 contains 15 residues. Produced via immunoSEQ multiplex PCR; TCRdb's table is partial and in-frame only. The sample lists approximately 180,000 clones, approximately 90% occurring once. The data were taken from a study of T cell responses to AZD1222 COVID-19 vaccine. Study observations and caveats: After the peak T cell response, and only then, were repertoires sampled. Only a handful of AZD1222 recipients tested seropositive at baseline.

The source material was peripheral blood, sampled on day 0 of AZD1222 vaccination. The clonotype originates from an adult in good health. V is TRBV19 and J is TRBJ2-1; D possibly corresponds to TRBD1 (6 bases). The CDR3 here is CASSIGSRGWDEQFF. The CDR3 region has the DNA TGTGCCAGTAGTATTGGGAGCAGGGGATGGGATGAGCAGTTCTTC.